This passage covers 17 T cell receptor beta chains from one sample sequenced in a study of blood T cells in healthy people across ages. Then a second PCR, running about 6 to 11 cycles, was carried out with a sample-barcoded 5' primer and a J-beta primer mix. From the 5' RACE reads, TCRdb called clonotypes with MiXCR, one entry per CDR3 protein. The table records 650,000 or so distinct CDR3 sequences, about 50% of them present only once. Input material: blood. The receptors originated from an elderly woman in good health.

This clonotype was observed a few times. The CDR3 sequence is CASSLWAGGPHEQFF. The CDR3 nucleotides are TGTGCCAGCAGTTTATGGGCAGGGGGGCCCCATGAGCAGTTCTTC. The V and J genes are TRBV27 and TRBJ2-1, with D perhaps matching TRBD1 (7 bases). This CDR3 is built from 15 residues. Trimming shortened V by 1 base and J by 8 bases, and 15 bases separated the two germline ends. Germline V CDR1 and CDR2: MNHEY, SMNVEV (reference sequence).

The rearrangement joins TRBV6-1 to TRBJ2-2, with 11 bases matching TRBD2. Germline assignment: CDR1 MNHNS and CDR2 SASEGT. V gave up 6 bases and J gave up 5 bases; unmatched junction bases: 11. This CDR3 has 17 residues. DNA of the CDR3: TGTGCCAGCAGCCAGAGAGCGTTAGCGGGAGGGACCGGGGAGCTGTTTTTT. Amino acids: CASSQRALAGGTGELFF.

This clonotype was detected once. The chain combines TRBV5-1 with TRBJ1-6, with D maybe TRBD1 (6 bases). Germline V gene data show CDR1 as SGHRS and CDR2 as YFSETQ. The CDR3 loop spans 15 amino acids. Deletions cut 2 bases from V and 7 bases from J, with 13 bases between. The CDR3 DNA reads TGCGCCAGCAGCTTCGGACAGCCGGGGAATTCACCCCTCCACTTT. This translates into CASSFGQPGNSPLHF.

The sample holds many counts of this clonotype. V gene TRBV6-5 combines with J gene TRBJ1-5, with a possible D match to TRBD1 (6 bases). CDR1 and CDR2 (germline): MNHEY, SVGAGI. CDR3 size: 14 residues. The V end was cut by 3 bases, the J end by 7 bases, with 13 bases between. The chain's CDR3 is CASSYSGAWQPQHF. The CDR3 DNA reads TGTGCCAGCAGTTATTCGGGGGCATGGCAGCCCCAGCATTTT.

This clonotype was observed at least ten times. This sequence joins TRBV18 and TRBJ2-1; D call uncertain. The CDR3 consists of 12 residues. Germline lookup yields CDR1 KGHSH and CDR2 LQKENI. Trimming removed 2 bases from V and 10 bases from J, with 9 bases in between. The CDR3 nucleotides are TGTGCCAGCTCACCAGCCCAGAAGGAGCAGTTCTTC. This sequence encodes CASSPAQKEQFF.

The V and J genes are TRBV3-1 and TRBJ2-5; TRBD2 matches 7 bases. CDR1 LGHDT and CDR2 YNNKEL come from the germline V gene (reference sequence). The CDR3 is made up of 14 amino acids. V lost 6 bases and J lost 4; bases outside the gene matches: 8. The chain's CDR3 is CASRQRGVGETQYF. CDR3 in DNA: TGTGCCAGCAGGCAACGGGGGGTTGGAGAGACCCAGTACTTC.

This clonotype appeared many times. The DNA for the CDR3 is TGCGCCAGCAGCCTTCAGGGACCCGACAATGAGCAGTTCTTC. Protein product: CASSLQGPDNEQFF. The chain joins TRBV5-1 to TRBJ2-1; D possibly matches TRBD1 or TRBD2 (5 bases each). The CDR3 consists of 14 residues. V was cut by 4 bases and J by 5 bases, with 13 bases left in between. Germline V gene sequence: CDR1 SGHRS, CDR2 YFSETQ. The complete variable domain, with remaining parts taken from reference TRBV5-1 and TRBJ2-1, reads KAGVTQTPRYLIKTRGQQVTLSCSPISGHRSVSWYQQTPGQGLQFLFEYFSETQRNKGNFPGRFSGRQFSNSRSEMNVSTLELGDSALYLCASSLQGPDNEQFFGPGTRLTVL.

This clonotype has a single count. This may arise from a read error, as a much more abundant clone is one base away. This chain uses TRBV7-2 with TRBJ2-1; 12 nucleotides agree with TRBD2. Per germline, CDR1 SGHTA and CDR2 FQGNSA. The ends lost 8 bases at V and 9 bases at J; junction bases unmatched: 11. The CDR3 sequence is 15 residues long. The DNA for the CDR3 is TGTGCCAGCGGCCGGACTAGCGGGGCCAGCGGTGAGCAGTTCTTC. Amino acids: CASGRTSGASGEQFF.

The chain joins TRBV29-1 to TRBJ2-3, with D unresolved. V lost 4 bases and J 5 bases, leaving 10 bases between the germline ends. The CDR3 loop spans 12 amino acids. Germline lookup yields CDR1 SQVTM and CDR2 ANQGSEA. The CDR3 sequence: CSVAGGGDTQYF. CDR3 bases: TGCAGCGTTGCCGGTGGTGGAGATACGCAGTATTTT.

The V gene is TRBV27, the J gene TRBJ2-7; D may be TRBD1 (5 bases). The CDR3 is 12 residues long. V lost 6 bases and J 10 bases, leaving 16 bases between the germline ends. The V gene's germline CDR1 is MNHEY and CDR2 SMNVEV (reference sequence). Here the CDR3 DNA reads TGTGCCAGCAGGCCTCGGCCGACAGTTCAGTACTTC. Translated, it gives CASRPRPTVQYF.

This clonotype came up many times. V usage is TRBV28 and J usage is TRBJ2-1; 9 bases match TRBD1. V gave up 2 bases and J gave up 5 bases; unmatched junction bases: 4. Germline V gives CDR1 MDHEN, CDR2 SYDVKM. The CDR3 totals 15 residues. In DNA form, the CDR3 reads TGTGCCAGCAGTTTAACAGGGGGCCGACACAATGAGCAGTTCTTC. As protein: CASSLTGGRHNEQFF.

This clonotype came up many times. This sequence joins TRBV4-2 and TRBJ2-1, with D possibly being TRBD1 or TRBD2 (5 bases each). The length of the CDR3 is 13 residues. Between the trimmed V and J ends, which lost 3 bases and 8 bases, there was a span of 11 bases. Looked up from germline, CDR1 is LGHNA and CDR2 is YNFKEQ. The CDR3: CASSHDGGDEQFF. The DNA of the CDR3 is TGTGCCAGCAGCCACGATGGGGGTGATGAGCAGTTCTTC.

V usage is TRBV4-1 and J usage is TRBJ2-7; 12 bases are shared with TRBD2. The CDR3 sequence is 18 residues long. V lost 1 base, J lost 3 bases, and 10 bases stayed unmatched. Germline V CDR1 and CDR2: MGHRA, YSYEKL. The CDR3 protein is CASSQGITSGRPHYEQYF. CDR3 sequence (DNA): TGCGCCAGCAGCCAAGGGATAACTAGCGGGAGGCCCCACTACGAGCAGTACTTC.

This chain uses TRBV20-1 with TRBJ1-6; D is possibly TRBD1 (5 bases). V was cut by 3 bases and J by 14 bases, with 17 bases left in between. Germline values: CDR1 DFQATT, CDR2 SNEGSKA (reference sequence). The length of the CDR3 is 13 residues. CDR3 amino acids: CSARPRGPRALHF. CDR3 sequence (DNA): TGCAGTGCTAGGCCCCGGGGACCCCGGGCCCTCCACTTT.

In regard to this clonotype: A read error may explain this, as a much larger clone is one base away. V gene TRBV9 combines with J gene TRBJ2-4, with a possible D match to TRBD1 (6 bases). This CDR3 has 15 amino acids. From germline, CDR1 is SGDLS and CDR2 YYNGEE. The CDR3 is CAGSVGGQAQNIQYF. CDR3 coding DNA: TGTGCCGGCAGCGTAGGGGGTCAGGCCCAAAACATTCAGTACTTC.

This clonotype has only a few counts. This chain connects TRBV29-1 to TRBJ1-1, with D possibly TRBD1 on 5 matching bases. The CDR3 consists of 14 residues. Germline CDR1 and CDR2: SQVTM and ANQGSEA. V was trimmed by 4 bases and J by 4 bases, leaving 16 bases between them. The CDR3 nucleotides read TGCAGCGTTGGAGGAGGCAGGGTCGGCACTGAAGCTTTCTTT. Protein sequence: CSVGGGRVGTEAFF.

This clonotype was observed many times. This may be a read error: a much more frequent sequence differs by one nucleotide. The V gene is TRBV7-8, the J gene TRBJ2-7; unclear D gene. V lost 5 bases and J 0 bases, leaving 8 bases between the germline ends. The CDR3 spans 13 residues. The V gene's germline CDR1 is SGHVS and CDR2 FQNEAQ. The CDR3 region is CASSVESSYEQYF. DNA of the CDR3: TGTGCCAGCAGCGTAGAAAGCTCCTACGAGCAGTACTTC. Based on the CDR3 plus reference TRBV7-8 and TRBJ2-7, the full variable domain is GAGVSQSPRYKVAKRGQDVALRCDPISGHVSLFWYQQALGQGPEFLTYFQNEAQLDKSGLPSDRFFAERPEGSVSTLKIQRTQQEDSAVYLCASSVESSYEQYFGPGTRLTVT.